A selection of T cell receptor beta chains follows, all from one sample in a study of graft-versus-host responses after intestinal transplantation. Some clones are missing from TCRdb's copy, which holds only in-frame ones; the method was immunoSEQ multiplex PCR. Among some 9,900 clones listed, 92% were seen once. The sample consisted of PBMCs, taken around 43 days after intestinal transplantation. These receptors originate from a human patient who received an intestinal transplant, so some T cells may come from the graft donor. The CDR3 runs from the conserved cysteine through the conserved F or W. Fields, in order: V gene, J gene, CDR3 length, D gene, CDR3 protein. D genes are given only for firm matches.

>TRBV12-5|TRBJ2-7|13|.
CASGSGAAYEQYF
>TRBV19|TRBJ1-3|13|.
CASSLASGNTIYF
>TRBV6-5|TRBJ1-2|14|.
CASSSPRVNYGYTF
>TRBV7-3|TRBJ2-3|13|.
CASSPPGADTQYF
>TRBV2|TRBJ1-5|13|.
CATSDRLNQPQHF
>TRBV5-1|TRBJ2-5|11|.
CASSWGETQYF
>TRBV7-9|TRBJ1-1|13|TRBD1
CASSGRGPVEAFF
>TRBV7-2|TRBJ1-2|12|TRBD1
CASSPRGLGYTF
>TRBV5-4|TRBJ2-2|18|TRBD2
CASSVPGLAGGPPGELFF
>TRBV25-1|TRBJ1-2|12|.
CASSGGGDGYTF
>TRBV10-3|TRBJ2-5|13|.
CAISDVNPETQYF
>TRBV15|TRBJ1-1|15|.
CATSRGGFGNTEAFF
>TRBV28|TRBJ1-4|15|.
CASSFPGTGEEKLFF
>TRBV6-5|TRBJ2-1|12|.
CASSHGDNEQFF
>TRBV9|.|14|TRBD2
CASSVSGVSYEQYF
>TRBV5-6|TRBJ2-7|15|TRBD1
CASSLTGTGPHEQYF
>TRBV4-1|TRBJ1-1|13|TRBD1
CASSQDGTGGAFF
>TRBV27|TRBJ1-5|16|TRBD1
CASSILTGVGNQPQHF
>TRBV4-2|TRBJ2-1|15|.
CASSPRQINYNEQFF
>TRBV6-5|TRBJ1-2|15|.
CASSYSIAGRYGYTF
>TRBV4-1|TRBJ2-1|16|.
CASSQEGRTSYNEQFF
>TRBV9|TRBJ1-1|14|.
CASSVGSSPPPAFF